Shown below are 29 T cell receptor beta chains from a single sample sequenced in a study of OX40 agonist ivuxolimab in advanced cancers. Assay used: immunoSEQ multiplex PCR; TCRdb lists only in-frame clones, some missing. The profile shows about 47,000 clones, approximately 83% of them singletons. The source material was CD4+ or CD8+ T cells sorted from blood, sampled in a trial of the OX40 agonist ivuxolimab. The origin of the receptors is an adult with an advanced solid tumor such as melanoma, head and neck, liver or kidney cancer.

This sequence joins TRBV19 and TRBJ2-5; D remains unclear. The DNA end lines up better with TRBJ2-7; the J call may be wrong. Germline V gene data show CDR1 as LNHDA and CDR2 as SQIVND (reference sequence). This CDR3 region has 14 residues. The CDR3 nucleotides are TGTGCCAGTAGTACGGCTACGCGGCCTTACGAGCAGTACTTC. Protein sequence: CASSTATRPYEQYF.

J is TRBJ2-3 and V is TRBV7-2; 14 positions match TRBD2. The CDR3 runs to 16 residues. The V segment lost 4 bases and the J segment 5 bases; nucleotides outside the gene matches: 5. The germline gives CDR1 SGHTA, CDR2 FQGNSA. The CDR3 DNA reads as TGTGCCAGCAGCTCGACTAGCGGGAGGGCCTTAGATACGCAGTATTTT. Amino acid sequence: CASSSTSGRALDTQYF.

The chain joins TRBV5-1 to TRBJ2-5; D assignment may be TRBD1 or TRBD2 (6 bases each). In germline, CDR1 is SGHRS, CDR2 YFSETQ. V gave up 1 base and J gave up 1 base, with 11 bases separating them. The CDR3 covers 15 residues. DNA for the CDR3: TGCGCCAGCAGCTTGCTGGGGGGCGGCCAAGAGACCCAGTACTTC. It encodes CASSLLGGGQETQYF.

This clone appeared a few times. The chain is built from TRBV20-1 and TRBJ2-7; D gene uncertain. Trimming shortened V by 3 bases and J by 5 bases, and 5 bases separated the two germline ends. Germline CDR1 reads DFQATT; CDR2 reads SNEGSKA (reference sequence). CDR3 length equals 10 residues. Here the CDR3 DNA reads TGCAGTGCTAGCGACCACGAGCAGTACTTC. This sequence encodes CSASDHEQYF.

CDR3 region: CASSPFLDSPLHF. For the CDR3, the DNA is TGTGCCAGCAGCCCGTTTTTGGATTCACCCCTCCACTTT. This chain joins TRBV14 and TRBJ1-6; the D is unclear. The CDR3 extends over 13 amino acids. Germline V lookup: CDR1 SGHDN, CDR2 FVKESK. Deletions cut 4 bases from V and 8 bases from J, with 9 bases between.

This clone was seen only a few times. The CDR3 sequence is CASSELEYYSNQPQHF. DNA for the CDR3: TGTGCCAGCAGTGAATTGGAATATTATAGCAATCAGCCCCAGCATTTT. This chain uses TRBV6-1 with TRBJ1-5; D call uncertain. Germline loops: CDR1 MNHNS, CDR2 SASEGT. CDR3 length equals 16 residues. The germline V and J ends were trimmed by 2 bases and 0 bases, with 11 bases remaining between them.

The gene calls are TRBV6-5 and TRBJ2-7; the D gene is possibly TRBD1 (5 bases). Per the germline V gene, CDR1 is MNHEY and CDR2 is SVGAGI. Trimming left V 9 bases short and J 2 bases short, with 14 bases between. This CDR3 contains 13 residues. DNA of the CDR3: TGTGCCAGTGGGGTGGGGCTTCCCTACGAGCAGTACTTC. This encodes CASGVGLPYEQYF.

The genes are TRBV11-2 and TRBJ1-2, with a possible D match to TRBD1 (5 bases). V lost 7 bases, J lost 3 bases, and 15 bases lay in between. The CDR3 is made up of 14 amino acids. Per the germline V gene, CDR1 is SGHAT and CDR2 is FQNNGV. The DNA for the CDR3 is TGTGCCAGCACCCTCAGGGTGGTCGACTATGGCTACACCTTC. The encoded protein is CASTLRVVDYGYTF.

The V gene is TRBV19, the J gene TRBJ1-5, with 7 bases aligning to TRBD1. From germline, CDR1 is LNHDA and CDR2 SQIVND (reference sequence). The length of the CDR3 is 14 residues. V lost 5 bases, J lost 5 bases, and 6 bases stayed unmatched. The CDR3 here is CASSSRQGYQPQHF. CDR3 nucleotide sequence: TGTGCCAGTAGTTCTCGACAGGGCTATCAGCCCCAGCATTTT. Drawing the rest from reference TRBV19 and TRBJ1-5, the complete variable domain is DGGITQSPKYLFRKEGQNVTLSCEQNLNHDAMYWYRQDPGQGLRLIYYSQIVNDFQKGDIAEGYSVSREKKESFPLTVTSAQKNPTAFYLCASSSRQGYQPQHFGDGTRLSIL.

V and J are TRBV6-5 and TRBJ1-4; D is perhaps TRBD1 (5 bases). The CDR3 totals 14 residues. Looked up from germline, CDR1 is MNHEY and CDR2 is SVGAGI. Deletions cut 0 bases from V and 6 bases from J, with 8 bases between. The CDR3: CASSYSTADEKLFF. CDR3 nucleotides: TGTGCCAGCAGTTACTCGACAGCCGATGAAAAACTGTTTTTT.

About this clone itself: The germline gene is not matched at one end of the junction; a read error may be the cause. The chain couples TRBV5-8 to TRBJ1-5; D ambiguous. Per germline, CDR1 SGHTS and CDR2 YDEGEE. CDR3 length equals 12 residues. CDR3 nucleotide sequence: TGTGCCAGCACCTTGGGGAGTCAGCCCCAGCATTTT. It encodes CASTLGSQPQHF.

V and J are TRBV6-4 and TRBJ1-1, with D perhaps matching TRBD1 (5 bases). Germline CDR1 and CDR2: MRHNA and SNTAGT. CDR3 length: 14 amino acids. Trimming took off 5 bases at V and 3 bases at J, with 13 bases between the two ends. The CDR3 DNA reads TGTGCCAGCAGTCGGACAAACTGGGACACTGAAGCTTTCTTT. Its protein product is CASSRTNWDTEAFF.

This clone was seen a handful of times. The chain has TRBV18 and TRBJ1-2; D is possibly TRBD1 (6 bases). The germline V gene has CDR1 KGHSH and CDR2 LQKENI. V was pared by 3 bases and J by 8 bases, with 13 bases between. There are 13 residues in the CDR3. In nucleotides, the CDR3 is TGTGCCAGCTCACCGACACAGGGAGAAGGCTACACCTTC. Its translation: CASSPTQGEGYTF.

The rearrangement joins TRBV28 to TRBJ2-1; D call uncertain. The ends were cut back, 2 bases at V and 7 bases at J, with 0 bases in the middle. This CDR3 is 10 amino acids long. CDR1 and CDR2 from the germline V gene are MDHEN and SYDVKM. CDR3 nucleotides: TGTGCCAGCAGTTTAAATGAGCAGTTCTTC. Translating it yields CASSLNEQFF. Based on the CDR3 plus reference TRBV28 and TRBJ2-1, the full variable domain is DVKVTQSSRYLVKRTGEKVFLECVQDMDHENMFWYRQDPGLGLRLIYFSYDVKMKEKGDIPEGYSVSREKKERFSLILESASTNQTSMYLCASSLNEQFFGPGTRLTVL.

The chain recombines TRBV7-9 with TRBJ1-5; D gene unclear. The CDR3 has 16 amino acids. CDR1 SEHNR and CDR2 FQNEAQ come from the germline V gene (reference sequence). Trimming removed 3 bases at V and 2 bases at J, with 14 bases between. The CDR3 is CASSLGVSGGNQPQHF. DNA of the CDR3: TGTGCCAGCAGCTTGGGAGTGTCCGGGGGCAATCAGCCCCAGCATTTT. The full variable domain, completed using reference TRBV7-9 and TRBJ1-5, is DTGVSQNPRHKITKRGQNVTFRCDPISEHNRLYWYRQTLGQGPEFLTYFQNEAQLEKSRLLSDRFSAERPKGSFSTLEIQRTEQGDSAMYLCASSLGVSGGNQPQHFGDGTRLSIL.

J is TRBJ1-6 and V is TRBV6-5, with 7 bases fitting TRBD1. The CDR3 covers 14 residues. V was pared by 2 bases and J by 14 bases, with 9 bases of the junction left unmatched. From germline, CDR1 is MNHEY and CDR2 SVGAGI. CDR3 protein: CASSYRDSFKTLHF. In DNA form, the CDR3 reads TGTGCCAGCAGTTACCGGGACAGCTTTAAAACCCTCCACTTT.

This clone is a singleton in its sample. This chain uses TRBV7-9 with TRBJ2-1; 7 bases are a match to TRBD2. V lost 3 bases, J lost 6 bases, and 2 bases stayed unmatched. Germline values: CDR1 SEHNR, CDR2 FQNEAQ (reference sequence). The CDR3 contains 13 residues. The CDR3 loop is CASSFGRANEQFF. The CDR3, as DNA: TGTGCCAGCAGCTTTGGGAGGGCCAATGAGCAGTTCTTC.

The rearrangement joins TRBV10-3 to TRBJ2-7; D is possibly TRBD1 (6 bases). Trimming left V 10 bases short and J 1 base short, with 11 bases between. Germline CDR1 ENHRY, CDR2 SYGVKD. This CDR3 comprises 12 residues. The CDR3 loop is CATWDKSYEQYF. Written as DNA, the CDR3 is TGTGCCACCTGGGACAAGTCCTACGAGCAGTACTTC.

The CDR3 sequence is CAGHGGRAGKDTQYF. Written as DNA, the CDR3 is TGTGCCGGCCATGGGGGAAGGGCAGGGAAGGATACGCAGTATTTT. V gene TRBV6-1 combines with J gene TRBJ2-3; D assignment may be TRBD1 or TRBD2 (5 bases each). V shed 11 bases and J shed 6 bases, with 24 bases lying between them. The CDR3 contains 15 residues. The germline gives CDR1 MNHNS, CDR2 SASEGT.

This clone showed up just a few times. The chain is built from TRBV7-3 and TRBJ2-7; D not certain. Germline lookup yields CDR1 SGHTA and CDR2 FQGTGA. The V end was cut by 6 bases, the J end by 4 bases, with 13 bases between. The CDR3 contains 13 residues. The CDR3 nucleotides are TGTGCCAGCAGGAGAGACCAGTTTTACGAGCAGTACTTC. Translated: CASRRDQFYEQYF.

This chain joins TRBV6-1 and TRBJ1-4; 8 bases line up with TRBD1. The CDR3 contains 14 residues. After removal of 6 bases from V and 10 bases from J, the junction contained 10 bases not matched to a gene. Germline CDR1 and CDR2: MNHNS and SASEGT. In DNA form, the CDR3 reads TGTGCCAGCAGGGACAGGGTCAAAATGGGAAAACTGTTTTTT. Amino acid sequence: CASRDRVKMGKLFF.

This clone was counted between two and nine times. V usage is TRBV30 and J usage is TRBJ2-7; D unresolved. The V and J ends lost 7 bases and 3 bases respectively, with 10 bases between them. This CDR3 comprises 11 residues. CDR1 GTSNPN and CDR2 SVGIG come from the germline V gene (reference sequence). CDR3 loop: CAFSTDYEQYF. The CDR3 nucleotides are TGTGCCTTTTCGACGGACTACGAGCAGTACTTC.

The J gene is TRBJ1-5, the V gene TRBV29-1, with D perhaps TRBD1 (5 bases). The germline CDR1 and CDR2 sequences are SQVTM and ANQGSEA. V gave up 6 bases and J gave up 7 bases, with 31 bases separating them. The CDR3 is 18 residues long. The CDR3 coding sequence is TGCAGCGTGATGCCAAAGTGGAGGAGCCCGGGGAGGGGACAGCCCCAGCATTTT. The encoded protein is CSVMPKWRSPGRGQPQHF.

Concerning this clone: Germline is not matched at one junction end, which may reflect a read error. The V gene is TRBV4-1, the J gene TRBJ1-1, with D possibly matching TRBD1 (5 bases). CDR3 length: 14 amino acids. Germline loops: CDR1 MGHRA, CDR2 YSYEKL. The chain's CDR3 is CASSPGIWNTEAFF. The DNA for the CDR3 is TGTGCCAGCAGCCCAGGGATTTGGAACACTGAAGCTTTCTTT.

This sequence joins TRBV11-2 and TRBJ2-5; D may be TRBD2 (5 bases). With 0 bases removed from V and 0 bases from J, the gap between germline ends came to 14 bases. Germline CDR1 and CDR2: SGHAT and FQNNGV. This CDR3 spans 17 amino acids. The CDR3 here is CASSLDLKPRDQETQYF. CDR3 DNA sequence: TGTGCCAGCAGCTTAGATTTAAAACCGCGGGACCAAGAGACCCAGTACTTC.

The V and J genes are TRBV29-1 and TRBJ2-2, with D perhaps matching TRBD2 (6 bases). The germline CDR1 and CDR2 sequences are SQVTM and ANQGSEA. The ends were cut back, 7 bases at V and 5 bases at J, with 17 bases in the middle. The CDR3 has 14 residues. The CDR3 bases are TGCAGCGCCGGTATTCTAGCGTCGACCGGGGAGCTGTTTTTT. Amino acids: CSAGILASTGELFF.

The chain recombines TRBV6-4 with TRBJ2-7, with D perhaps matching TRBD1 or TRBD2 (7 bases each). CDR1 MRHNA and CDR2 SNTAGT come from the germline V gene. Trimming stripped 10 bases from V and 2 bases from J, with 21 bases between. CDR3 length: 15 amino acids. The CDR3 region has the DNA TGTGCCATCAGGGGGGGAGAGCGGAAGGCCTACGAGCAGTACTTC. Residues: CAIRGGERKAYEQYF.

The CDR3 is CAIKDRFSSYEQYF. As DNA, the CDR3 is TGTGCCATCAAAGACAGGTTTTCCTCCTACGAGCAGTACTTC. This chain joins TRBV28 and TRBJ2-7; maybe TRBD1 (6 bases). The CDR3 is 14 amino acids. Germline CDR1 MDHEN, CDR2 SYDVKM. The ends were cut back, 10 bases at V and 0 bases at J, with 16 bases in the middle. The complete variable domain, with remaining parts taken from reference TRBV28 and TRBJ2-7, reads DVKVTQSSRYLVKRTGEKVFLECVQDMDHENMFWYRQDPGLGLRLIYFSYDVKMKEKGDIPEGYSVSREKKERFSLILESASTNQTSMYLCAIKDRFSSYEQYFGPGTRLTVT.

The chain carries TRBV5-4 and TRBJ2-1, with D possibly TRBD2 on 6 matching bases. V shed 4 bases and J shed 12 bases, with 26 bases lying between them. The CDR3 runs to 16 residues. Germline V gene lookup returns CDR1 SGHNT and CDR2 YYREEE (reference sequence). The CDR3: CASSVTSSLSGRGQFF. The DNA of the CDR3 is TGTGCCAGCAGCGTCACTAGCTCTCTAAGCGGTCGGGGGCAGTTCTTC.